This TCR beta chain was recovered during a study of blood T cell repertoires in COVID-19. Study at large: T cells, B-cell-depleted T cells, or PBMCs supplied cDNA or gDNA.

In the original workflow: Scientists estimated how many nucleated cells there were by amplifying reference gene primers. Sequencing was performed with immunoSEQ multiplex PCR; in TCRdb, only in-frame clones are kept and a portion is missing. The DNA was the basis for D and trimming; V, J and clone size are from that table. Of some 200,000 clones listed, about 80% were seen once; the top ten hold over 6%. The V segment lost 9 bases and the J segment 8 bases; nucleotides outside the gene matches: 8. CDR3 size: 12 residues. Material: peripheral blood. This chain joins TRBV12-3 or TRBV12-4 and TRBJ1-2; 8 positions agree with TRBD1. This TCR was sampled from a woman at least 80 years old with COVID-19, enrolled during active disease. CDR3 DNA: TGTGCCAGTCTCAGGACAGGGATGGGCTACACCTTC. Protein: CASLRTGMGYTF.